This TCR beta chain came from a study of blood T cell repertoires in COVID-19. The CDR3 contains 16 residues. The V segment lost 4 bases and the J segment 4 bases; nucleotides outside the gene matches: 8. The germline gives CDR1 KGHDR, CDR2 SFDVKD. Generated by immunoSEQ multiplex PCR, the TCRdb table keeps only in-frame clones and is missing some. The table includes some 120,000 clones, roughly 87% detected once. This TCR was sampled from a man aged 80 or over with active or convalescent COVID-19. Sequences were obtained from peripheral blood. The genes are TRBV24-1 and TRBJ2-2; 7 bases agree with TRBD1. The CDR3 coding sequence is TGTGCCACCAGTGACCCCGGACAGGCCGGCACCGGGGAGCTGTTTTTT. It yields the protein CATSDPGQAGTGELFF.